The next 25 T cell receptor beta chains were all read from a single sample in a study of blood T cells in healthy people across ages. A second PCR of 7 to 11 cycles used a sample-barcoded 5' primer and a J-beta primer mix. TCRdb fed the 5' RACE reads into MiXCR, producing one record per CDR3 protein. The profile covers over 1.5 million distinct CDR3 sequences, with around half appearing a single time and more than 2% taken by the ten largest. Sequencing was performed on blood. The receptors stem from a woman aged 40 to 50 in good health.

The CDR3 region is CASSVATGQVTDTQYF. The CDR3 DNA is TGTGCCAGCAGCGTAGCGACGGGACAGGTTACAGATACGCAGTATTTT. The chain combines TRBV9 with TRBJ2-3; 8 positions agree with TRBD1. Germline CDR1 SGDLS, CDR2 YYNGEE. The V and J ends lost 0 bases and 3 bases, in that order; junction bases with no gene match: 6. CDR3 size: 16 residues.

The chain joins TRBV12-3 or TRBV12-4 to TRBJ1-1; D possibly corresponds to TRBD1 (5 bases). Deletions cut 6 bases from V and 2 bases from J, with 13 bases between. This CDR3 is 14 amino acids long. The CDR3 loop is CASRRGSLNTEAFF. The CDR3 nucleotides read TGTGCCAGCAGGAGGGGCAGCCTTAACACTGAAGCTTTCTTT.

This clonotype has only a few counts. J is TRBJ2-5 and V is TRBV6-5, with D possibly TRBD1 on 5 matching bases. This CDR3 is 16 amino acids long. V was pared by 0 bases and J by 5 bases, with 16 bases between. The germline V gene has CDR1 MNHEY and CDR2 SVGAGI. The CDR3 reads CASSYSRFLGVETQYF. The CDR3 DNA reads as TGTGCCAGCAGTTACTCGCGGTTCTTAGGGGTGGAGACCCAGTACTTC.

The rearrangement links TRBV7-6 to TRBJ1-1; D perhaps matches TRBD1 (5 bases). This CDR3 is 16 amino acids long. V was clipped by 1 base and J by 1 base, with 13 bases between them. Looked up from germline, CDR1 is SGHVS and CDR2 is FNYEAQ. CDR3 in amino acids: CASSLDSWQGNTEAFF. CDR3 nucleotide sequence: TGTGCCAGCAGCTTAGATTCTTGGCAGGGGAACACTGAAGCTTTCTTT. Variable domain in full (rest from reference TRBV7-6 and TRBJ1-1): GAGVSQSPRYKVTKRGQDVALRCDPISGHVSLYWYRQALGQGPEFLTYFNYEAQQDKSGLPNDRFSAERPEGSISTLTIQRTEQRDSAMYRCASSLDSWQGNTEAFFGQGTRLTVV.

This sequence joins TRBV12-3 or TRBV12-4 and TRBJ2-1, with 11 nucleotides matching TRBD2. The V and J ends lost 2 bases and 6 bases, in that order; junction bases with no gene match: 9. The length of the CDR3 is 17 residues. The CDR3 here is CASSLTLGSGGGNEQFF. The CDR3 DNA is TGTGCCAGCAGTTTAACTCTGGGTAGCGGGGGGGGCAATGAGCAGTTCTTC.

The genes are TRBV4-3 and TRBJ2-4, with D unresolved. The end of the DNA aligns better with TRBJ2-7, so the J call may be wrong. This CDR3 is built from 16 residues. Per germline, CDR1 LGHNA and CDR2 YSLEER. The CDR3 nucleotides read TGCGCCAGCAGCCCAACGGATGGGTCGGCATCCTACGAGCAGTACTTC. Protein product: CASSPTDGSASYEQYF.

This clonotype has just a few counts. The CDR3 DNA reads as TGTGCCAGCAGCCGAAACGGGGAGCTAAGCACAGATACGCAGTATTTT. It yields the protein CASSRNGELSTDTQYF. The chain joins TRBV27 to TRBJ2-3, with a tentative D call TRBD2 (5 bases). The CDR3 is made up of 16 amino acids. V lost 6 bases and J 0 bases, leaving 16 bases between the germline ends. Per the germline V gene, CDR1 is MNHEY and CDR2 is SMNVEV (reference sequence).

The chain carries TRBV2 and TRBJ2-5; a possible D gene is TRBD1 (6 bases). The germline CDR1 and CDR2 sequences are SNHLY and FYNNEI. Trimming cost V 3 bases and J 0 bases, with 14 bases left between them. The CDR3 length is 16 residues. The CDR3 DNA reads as TGTGCCAGCAGTGAGATTGGGCAGGGGCACCAAGAGACCCAGTACTTC. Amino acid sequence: CASSEIGQGHQETQYF.

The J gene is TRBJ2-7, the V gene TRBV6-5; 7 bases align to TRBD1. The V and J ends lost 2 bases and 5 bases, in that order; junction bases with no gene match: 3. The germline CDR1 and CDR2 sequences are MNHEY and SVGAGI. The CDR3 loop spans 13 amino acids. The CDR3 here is CASSYRDSDEQYF. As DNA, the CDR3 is TGTGCCAGCAGTTACCGGGACAGCGACGAGCAGTACTTC.

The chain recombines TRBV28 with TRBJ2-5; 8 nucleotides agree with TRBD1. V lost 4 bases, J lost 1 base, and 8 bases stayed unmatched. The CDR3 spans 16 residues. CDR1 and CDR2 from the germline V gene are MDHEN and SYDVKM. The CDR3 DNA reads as TGTGCCAGCAGTTCCAGGGGGCTGAGGATCCAAGAGACCCAGTACTTC. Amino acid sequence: CASSSRGLRIQETQYF.

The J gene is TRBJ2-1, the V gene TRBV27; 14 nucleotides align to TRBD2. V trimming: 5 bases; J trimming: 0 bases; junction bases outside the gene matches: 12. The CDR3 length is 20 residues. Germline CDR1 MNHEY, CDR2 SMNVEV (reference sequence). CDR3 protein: CASSQRRTSGGNPSYNEQFF. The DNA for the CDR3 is TGTGCCAGCAGTCAACGACGGACTAGCGGGGGGAATCCCTCCTACAATGAGCAGTTCTTC.

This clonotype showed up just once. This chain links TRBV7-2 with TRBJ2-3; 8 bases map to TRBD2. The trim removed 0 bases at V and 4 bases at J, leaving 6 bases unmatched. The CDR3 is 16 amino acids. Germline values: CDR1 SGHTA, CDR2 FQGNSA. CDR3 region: CASSLAGSGVADTQYF. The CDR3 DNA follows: TGTGCCAGCAGCTTAGCGGGTAGCGGGGTGGCAGATACGCAGTATTTT.

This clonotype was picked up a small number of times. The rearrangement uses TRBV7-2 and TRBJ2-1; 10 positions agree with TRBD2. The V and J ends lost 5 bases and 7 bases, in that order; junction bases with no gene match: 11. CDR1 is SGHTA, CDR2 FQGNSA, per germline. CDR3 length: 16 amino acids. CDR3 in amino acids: CASSELAGRPENEQFF. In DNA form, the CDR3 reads TGTGCCAGCAGCGAACTAGCGGGACGACCGGAAAATGAGCAGTTCTTC.

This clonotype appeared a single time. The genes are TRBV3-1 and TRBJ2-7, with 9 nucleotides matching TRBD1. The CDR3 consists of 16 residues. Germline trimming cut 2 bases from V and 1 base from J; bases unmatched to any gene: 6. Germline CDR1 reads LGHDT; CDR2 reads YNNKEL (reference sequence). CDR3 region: CASSQQGQGGSYEQYF. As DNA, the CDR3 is TGTGCCAGCAGCCAACAGGGACAGGGAGGGTCCTACGAGCAGTACTTC.

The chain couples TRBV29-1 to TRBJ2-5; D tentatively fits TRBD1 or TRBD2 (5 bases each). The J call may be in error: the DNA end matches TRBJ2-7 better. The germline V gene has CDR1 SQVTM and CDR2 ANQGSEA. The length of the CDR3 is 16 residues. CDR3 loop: CSVESVGVGEYYEQYF. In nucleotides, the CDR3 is TGCAGCGTTGAAAGTGTTGGGGTGGGGGAGTACTACGAGCAGTACTTC.

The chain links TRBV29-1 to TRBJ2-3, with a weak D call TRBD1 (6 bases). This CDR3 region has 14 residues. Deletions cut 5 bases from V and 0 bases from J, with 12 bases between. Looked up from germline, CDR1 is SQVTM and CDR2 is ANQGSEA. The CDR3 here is CSVPQGGSTDTQYF. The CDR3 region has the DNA TGCAGCGTTCCACAAGGGGGAAGCACAGATACGCAGTATTTT.

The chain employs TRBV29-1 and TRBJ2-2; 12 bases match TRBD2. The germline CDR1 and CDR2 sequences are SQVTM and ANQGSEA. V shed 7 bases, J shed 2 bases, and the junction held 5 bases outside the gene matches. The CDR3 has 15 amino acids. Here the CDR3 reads CSASSGGDNTGELFF. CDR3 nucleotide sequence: TGCAGCGCATCTAGCGGGGGGGATAACACCGGGGAGCTGTTTTTT.

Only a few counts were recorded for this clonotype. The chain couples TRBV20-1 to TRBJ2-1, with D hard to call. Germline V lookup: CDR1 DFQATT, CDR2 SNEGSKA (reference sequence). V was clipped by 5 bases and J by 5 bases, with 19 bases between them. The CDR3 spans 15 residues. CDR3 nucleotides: TGCAGTGCTCCCTCCCGCGGTCCCTTCAACAATGAGCAGTTCTTC. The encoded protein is CSAPSRGPFNNEQFF.

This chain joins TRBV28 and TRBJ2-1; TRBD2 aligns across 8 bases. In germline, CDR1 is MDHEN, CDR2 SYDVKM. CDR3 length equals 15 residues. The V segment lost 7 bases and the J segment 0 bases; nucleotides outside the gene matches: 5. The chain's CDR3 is CASTSGGRSYNEQFF. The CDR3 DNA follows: TGTGCCAGCACCAGCGGGGGACGCTCCTACAATGAGCAGTTCTTC. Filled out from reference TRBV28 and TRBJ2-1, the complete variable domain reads DVKVTQSSRYLVKRTGEKVFLECVQDMDHENMFWYRQDPGLGLRLIYFSYDVKMKEKGDIPEGYSVSREKKERFSLILESASTNQTSMYLCASTSGGRSYNEQFFGPGTRLTVL.

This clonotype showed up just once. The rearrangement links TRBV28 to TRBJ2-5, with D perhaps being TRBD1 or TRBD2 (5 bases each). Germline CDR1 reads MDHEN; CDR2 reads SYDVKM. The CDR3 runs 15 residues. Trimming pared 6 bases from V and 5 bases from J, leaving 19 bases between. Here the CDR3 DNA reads TGTGCCAGCAGCACTAGAGGGGTCTCTGGGGAGACCCAGTACTTC. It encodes CASSTRGVSGETQYF.

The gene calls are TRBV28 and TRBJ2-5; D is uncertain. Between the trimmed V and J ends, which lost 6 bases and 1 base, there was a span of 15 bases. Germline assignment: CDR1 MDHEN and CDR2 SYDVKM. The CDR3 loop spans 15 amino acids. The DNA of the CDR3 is TGTGCCAGCAGCCGGTACGAGCAGATCCAAGAGACCCAGTACTTC. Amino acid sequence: CASSRYEQIQETQYF.

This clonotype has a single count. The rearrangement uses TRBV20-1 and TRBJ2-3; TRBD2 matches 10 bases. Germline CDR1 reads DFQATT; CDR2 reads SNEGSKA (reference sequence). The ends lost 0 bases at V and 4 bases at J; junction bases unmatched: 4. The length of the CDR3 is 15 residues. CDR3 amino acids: CSARDQRGGADTQYF. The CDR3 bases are TGCAGTGCTAGAGATCAGCGGGGGGGCGCAGATACGCAGTATTTT.

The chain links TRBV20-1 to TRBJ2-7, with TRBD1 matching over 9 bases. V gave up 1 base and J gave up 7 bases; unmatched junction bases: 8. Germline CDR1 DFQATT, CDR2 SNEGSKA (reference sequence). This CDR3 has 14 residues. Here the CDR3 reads CSARGQGGPPEQYF. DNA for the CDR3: TGCAGTGCTAGAGGACAGGGGGGACCCCCTGAGCAGTACTTC.

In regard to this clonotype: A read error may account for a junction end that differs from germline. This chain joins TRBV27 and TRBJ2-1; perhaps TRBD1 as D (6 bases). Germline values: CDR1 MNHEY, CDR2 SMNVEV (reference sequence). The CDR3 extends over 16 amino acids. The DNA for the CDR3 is TGTGTCAGCAGTCAAAGACAGGCGAGCTCCTACAATGAGCAGTTCTTC. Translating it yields CVSSQRQASSYNEQFF.

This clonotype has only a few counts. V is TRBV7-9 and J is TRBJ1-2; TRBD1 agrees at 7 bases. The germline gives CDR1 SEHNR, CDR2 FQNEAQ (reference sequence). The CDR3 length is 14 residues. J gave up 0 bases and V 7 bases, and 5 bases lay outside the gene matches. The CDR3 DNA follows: TGTGCCAGCACCGTGACAGGGTCTAACTATGGCTACACCTTC. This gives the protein CASTVTGSNYGYTF.